The rows below give T cell receptor beta chains drawn from one sample of a study of T cells in Graves' hyperthyroidism and ophthalmopathy. A single record per CDR3 protein comes from TCRdb applying MiXCR to the multiplex PCR reads. The sample has more than 350,000 distinct CDR3 sequences, about 15% seen once. The sequencing input was blood. All receptors come from an older woman with Graves' ophthalmopathy. CDR3s include the opening cysteine and the closing phenylalanine or tryptophan. D genes are given only for firm matches. Some rows mark clone size as missing; the rest say once, few, many or name a class of expanded clone.

TRBJ2-3 many 14 TRBD2 TRBV7-2 CASSSQLAGGAEYF TGTGCCAGCAGCTCCCAATTAGCGGGGGGGGCGGAGTATTTT
TRBJ2-2 many 15 . TRBV5-1 CASSPRDSATGELFF TGCGCCAGCAGCCCAAGGGACTCCGCCACCGGGGAGCTGTTTTTT
TRBJ2-7 . 15 . TRBV27 CASSSSRDQASEQYF TGTGCCAGCAGTTCCTCCCGGGACCAGGCCTCCGAGCAGTACTTC
TRBJ2-1 many 14 . TRBV11-2 CASSRGRVVDEQFF TGTGCCAGCAGCCGGGGGCGGGTGGTGGATGAGCAGTTCTTC
TRBJ2-7 few 13 TRBD1 TRBV15 CATSTRQGYEQYF TGTGCCACCAGCACCCGACAGGGGTACGAGCAGTACTTC
TRBJ2-3 many 17 . TRBV24-1 CATSDSKASLGTDTQYF TGTGCCACCAGTGATTCGAAAGCGAGCTTGGGCACAGATACGCAGTATTTT
TRBJ2-7 . 13 . TRBV27 CASRPGSGYEQYF TGTGCCAGCCGGCCTGGTAGCGGCTACGAGCAGTACTTC
TRBJ2-1 few 11 TRBD1 TRBV29-1 CSVDRADEQFF TGCAGCGTGGACAGGGCTGATGAGCAGTTCTTC
TRBJ2-5 many 14 . TRBV28 CASSPAGGRETQYF TGTGCCAGCAGTCCAGCCGGGGGTCGAGAGACCCAGTACTTC
TRBJ2-6 . 18 TRBD1 TRBV20-1 CSARPVGTGTSGANVLTF TGCAGTGCTAGGCCTGTCGGGACAGGAACCTCTGGGGCCAACGTCCTGACTTTC
TRBJ2-1 many 16 TRBD2 TRBV28 CASSGLAERNYNEQFF TGTGCCAGCAGTGGACTAGCGGAGCGGAATTACAATGAGCAGTTCTTC
TRBJ2-3 once 17 TRBD2 TRBV12-3/TRBV12-4 CASSPLRLAMSTDTQYF TGTGCCAGCAGCCCGCTCCGACTAGCGATGAGCACAGATACGCAGTATTTT
TRBJ2-1 many 15 . TRBV11-1 CASSSDRDSYNEQFF TGTGCCAGCAGTTCCGACAGGGACTCTTACAATGAGCAGTTCTTC
TRBJ2-1 many 15 TRBD2 TRBV7-3 CASSLGLAGNNEQFF TGCGCCAGCAGCCTCGGGCTAGCGGGGAACAATGAGCAGTTCTTC
TRBJ1-4 few 14 . TRBV20-1 CSARLGDGLEKLFF TGCAGTGCTAGATTGGGGGACGGTTTGGAAAAACTGTTTTTT
TRBJ2-5 many 14 . TRBV20-1 CSARGLQGLETQYF TGCAGTGCTAGAGGCTTGCAGGGTTTGGAGACCCAGTACTTC
TRBJ2-5 few 13 TRBD1 TRBV9 CASSGGTDMAQYF TGTGCCAGCAGCGGTGGGACAGATATGGCCCAGTACTTC
TRBJ1-1 once 16 . TRBV4-1 CASSQDLGASVTEAFF TGCGCCAGCAGCCAAGATCTGGGGGCTTCTGTCACTGAAGCTTTCTTT
TRBJ2-7 many 13 . TRBV20-1 CSAREATSYEQYF TGCAGTGCGCGGGAAGCGACTTCCTACGAGCAGTACTTC
TRBJ2-5 few 14 TRBD1 TRBV10-3 CAISESDRVETQYF TGTGCCATCAGTGAGTCAGACAGGGTCGAGACCCAGTACTTC